Below, 14 T cell receptor beta chains from the same sample are listed, as sequenced in a study of blood T cell repertoires in COVID-19. Profiled with immunoSEQ multiplex PCR; TCRdb holds only in-frame clones, not every one. The sample lists a few hundred thousand clones; more than 85% were seen once. Source material: PBMCs or T cells enriched from blood (not recorded which). These receptors were taken from a woman between 25 and 40 years old who had recovered from COVID-19.

The chain has TRBV5-1 and TRBJ2-5, with 9 positions matching TRBD2. Germline assignment: CDR1 SGHRS and CDR2 YFSETQ. Trimming at V came to 1 base and at J to 6 bases, leaving 10 bases not matched to a gene. The CDR3 is 16 amino acids. The CDR3 nucleotides read TGCGCCAGCAGCTTGAGTGGCGGGGGGGCTCTTAAGACCCAGTACTTC. Translated, it gives CASSLSGGGALKTQYF.

This clone was counted a single time. The CDR3 reads CASSSAGLAMTGELFF. As DNA, the CDR3 is TGTGCCAGCAGCTCCGCCGGACTAGCGATGACCGGGGAGCTGTTTTTT. The J gene is TRBJ2-2, the V gene TRBV11-2, with 9 bases matching TRBD2. The CDR3 extends over 16 amino acids. Unmatched junction bases numbered 8, after V lost 4 bases and J lost 5 bases. CDR1 and CDR2 (germline): SGHAT, FQNNGV.

The chain links TRBV13 to TRBJ1-1; 7 nucleotides align to TRBD1. Trimming removed 5 bases from V and 1 base from J; junction bases left unmatched: 10. This CDR3 has 16 amino acids. Germline CDR1 reads PRHDT; CDR2 reads FYEKMQ (reference sequence). CDR3 coding DNA: TGTGCCAGCAGCAAAAGACAGGGCTGGGGGAACACTGAAGCTTTCTTT. This sequence encodes CASSKRQGWGNTEAFF.

The rearrangement uses TRBV7-9 and TRBJ1-2; no definite D call. Per the germline V gene, CDR1 is SEHNR and CDR2 is FQNEAQ (reference sequence). Trimming removed 5 bases at V and 7 bases at J, with 14 bases between. This CDR3 region has 13 residues. CDR3 sequence: CASSPLAGSGYTF. DNA of the CDR3: TGTGCCAGCAGCCCCCTGGCGGGATCTGGCTACACCTTC.

The chain carries TRBV11-2 and TRBJ2-1; 7 bases map to TRBD1. This CDR3 is 14 amino acids long. V lost 1 base, J lost 8 bases, and 5 bases stayed unmatched. Germline V lookup: CDR1 SGHAT, CDR2 FQNNGV. For the CDR3, the DNA is TGTGCCAGCAGCTTAGGAGGGGGCGGCGATGAGCAGTTCTTC. This gives the protein CASSLGGGGDEQFF.

This chain joins TRBV28 and TRBJ2-5; 8 bases align to TRBD1. This CDR3 comprises 15 residues. The germline gives CDR1 MDHEN, CDR2 SYDVKM. The V gene end was trimmed by 5 bases and the J gene end by 5 bases; junction bases not matched to a gene: 10. The DNA of the CDR3 is TGTGCCAGCAGTCGCCCGGGACAGGCTGTGGAGACCCAGTACTTC. Protein sequence: CASSRPGQAVETQYF.

This rearrangement joins TRBV4-2 to TRBJ2-7; 8 bases match TRBD2. Per the germline V gene, CDR1 is LGHNA and CDR2 is YNFKEQ. Trimming at V came to 0 bases and at J to 3 bases, leaving 7 bases not matched to a gene. The CDR3 has 16 residues. The CDR3 DNA sequence: TGTGCCAGCAGCCAAGAAGGTCTAGCGGGTGTCTACGAGCAGTACTTC. It codes for CASSQEGLAGVYEQYF.

V and J are TRBV18 and TRBJ1-2, with a weak D call TRBD1 (5 bases). The CDR3 is 14 amino acids. Germline lookup yields CDR1 KGHSH and CDR2 LQKENI. Trimming left V 4 bases short and J 1 base short, with 10 bases between. CDR3 protein: CASSREQVNYGYTF. The CDR3 DNA is TGTGCCAGCTCACGTGAACAGGTTAACTATGGCTACACCTTC.

The genes are TRBV20-1 and TRBJ2-2, with D possibly TRBD2 on 6 matching bases. V dropped 3 bases and J dropped 3 bases, with 17 bases sitting between them. This CDR3 spans 16 amino acids. From germline, CDR1 is DFQATT and CDR2 SNEGSKA (reference sequence). The CDR3 bases are TGCAGTGCTAGTGGCCATGAGGGACTTTACACCGGGGAGCTGTTTTTT. This sequence encodes CSASGHEGLYTGELFF.

The V call is TRBV28, the J call TRBJ2-7; a possible D gene is TRBD2 (7 bases). The V end lost 8 bases, the J end lost 4 bases, and 18 bases lay between the germline ends. Germline V gene data show CDR1 as MDHEN and CDR2 as SYDVKM. The CDR3 extends over 14 amino acids. CDR3 bases: TGTGCCAGCGCGTGGGGGGGGCGCGTATACGAGCAGTACTTC. This sequence encodes CASAWGGRVYEQYF.

V and J are TRBV4-2 and TRBJ2-7; 7 bases match TRBD2. The length of the CDR3 is 15 residues. Trimming removed 0 bases from V and 9 bases from J; junction bases left unmatched: 11. CDR1 and CDR2 (germline): LGHNA, YNFKEQ. CDR3 coding DNA: TGTGCCAGCAGCCAAGATAGGGTTAGCGGGCAGGGGCAGTACTTC. This codes for CASSQDRVSGQGQYF.

The J gene is TRBJ2-5, the V gene TRBV24-1; 8 bases line up with TRBD1. CDR3 size: 13 residues. The germline V gene encodes CDR1 KGHDR and CDR2 SFDVKD. Trimming took 1 base from V and 7 from J; bases not matched to a gene: 1. The CDR3 nucleotides are TGTGCCACCAGTGATTTTACAGGGGGGACCCAGTACTTC. As protein: CATSDFTGGTQYF.

The rearrangement joins TRBV7-2 to TRBJ1-2; TRBD1 matches at 7 bases. The ends lost 1 base at V and 2 bases at J; junction bases unmatched: 7. The CDR3 runs to 16 residues. Germline V gene lookup returns CDR1 SGHTA and CDR2 FQGNSA. CDR3 coding DNA: TGTGCCAGCAGCTTAGTGTCCGGACAGGCCAACTATGGCTACACCTTC. Translated, it gives CASSLVSGQANYGYTF.

The CDR3 DNA follows: TGTGCCAGCAGCCTTCAACGGTTTACCTACGAGCAGTACTTC. Translating gives CASSLQRFTYEQYF. This chain links TRBV11-2 with TRBJ2-7; D is uncertain. The germline V and J ends were trimmed by 5 bases and 2 bases, with 13 bases remaining between them. This CDR3 spans 14 amino acids. Germline V gene data show CDR1 as SGHAT and CDR2 as FQNNGV.